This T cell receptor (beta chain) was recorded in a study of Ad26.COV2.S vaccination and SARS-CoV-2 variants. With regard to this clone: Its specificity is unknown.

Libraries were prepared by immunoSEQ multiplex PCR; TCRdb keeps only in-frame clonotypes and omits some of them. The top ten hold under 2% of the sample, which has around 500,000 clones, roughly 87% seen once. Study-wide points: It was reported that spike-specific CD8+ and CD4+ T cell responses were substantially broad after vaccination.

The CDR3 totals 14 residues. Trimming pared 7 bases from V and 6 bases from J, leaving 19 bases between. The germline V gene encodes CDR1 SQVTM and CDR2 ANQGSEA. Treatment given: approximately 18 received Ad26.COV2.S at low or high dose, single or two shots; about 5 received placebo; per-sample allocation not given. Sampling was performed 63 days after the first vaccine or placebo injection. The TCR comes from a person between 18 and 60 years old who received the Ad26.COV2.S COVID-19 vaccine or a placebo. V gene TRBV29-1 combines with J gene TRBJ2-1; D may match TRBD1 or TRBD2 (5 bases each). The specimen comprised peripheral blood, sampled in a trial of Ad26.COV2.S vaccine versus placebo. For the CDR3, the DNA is TGCAGCGGCCTTAGTGGGACGCCCATCAATGAGCAGTTCTTC. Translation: CSGLSGTPINEQFF.